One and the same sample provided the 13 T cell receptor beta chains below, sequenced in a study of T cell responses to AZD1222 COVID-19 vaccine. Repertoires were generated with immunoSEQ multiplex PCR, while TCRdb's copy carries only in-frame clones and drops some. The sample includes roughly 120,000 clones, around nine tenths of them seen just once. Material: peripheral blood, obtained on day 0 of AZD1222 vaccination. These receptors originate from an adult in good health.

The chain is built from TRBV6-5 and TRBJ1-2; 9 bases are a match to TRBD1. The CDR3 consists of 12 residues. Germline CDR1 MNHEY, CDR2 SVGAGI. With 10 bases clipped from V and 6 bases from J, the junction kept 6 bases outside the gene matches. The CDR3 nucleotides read TGTGCCACCCGGACAGGGGCCCATGGCTACACCTTC. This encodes CATRTGAHGYTF.

CDR3 in amino acids: CASSQTSVSKNIQYF. CDR3 nucleotide sequence: TGTGCCAGCAGTCAGACTAGCGTGTCCAAAAACATTCAGTACTTC. The chain recombines TRBV6-5 with TRBJ2-4; 8 positions agree with TRBD2. V lost 5 bases, J lost 2 bases, and 5 bases stayed unmatched. There are 15 residues in the CDR3. Looked up from germline, CDR1 is MNHEY and CDR2 is SVGAGI.

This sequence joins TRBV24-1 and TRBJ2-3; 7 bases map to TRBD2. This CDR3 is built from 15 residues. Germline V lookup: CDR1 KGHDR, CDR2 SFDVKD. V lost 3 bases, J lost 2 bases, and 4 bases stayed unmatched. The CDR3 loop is CATSDQRGPTDTQYF. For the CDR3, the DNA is TGTGCCACCAGTGATCAGCGGGGACCCACAGATACGCAGTATTTT.

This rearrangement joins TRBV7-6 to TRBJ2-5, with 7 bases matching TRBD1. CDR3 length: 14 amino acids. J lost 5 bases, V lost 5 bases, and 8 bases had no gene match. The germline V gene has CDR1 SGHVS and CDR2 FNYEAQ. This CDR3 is CASSKGQTRETQYF. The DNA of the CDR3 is TGTGCCAGCAGCAAGGGACAGACCAGGGAGACCCAGTACTTC.

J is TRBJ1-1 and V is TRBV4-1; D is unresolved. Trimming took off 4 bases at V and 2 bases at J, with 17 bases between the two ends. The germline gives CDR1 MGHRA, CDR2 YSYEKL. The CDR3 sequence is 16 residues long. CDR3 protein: CASSPLRVGLNTEAFF. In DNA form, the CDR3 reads TGCGCCAGCAGCCCATTAAGGGTAGGTCTCAACACTGAAGCTTTCTTT.

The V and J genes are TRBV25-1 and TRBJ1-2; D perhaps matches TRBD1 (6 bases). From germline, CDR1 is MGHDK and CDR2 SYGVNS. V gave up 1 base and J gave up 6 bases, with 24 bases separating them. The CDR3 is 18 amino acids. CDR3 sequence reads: CASSELGAGEPRINGYTF. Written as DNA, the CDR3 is TGTGCCAGCAGTGAATTAGGGGCAGGGGAGCCCCGTATTAATGGCTACACCTTC.

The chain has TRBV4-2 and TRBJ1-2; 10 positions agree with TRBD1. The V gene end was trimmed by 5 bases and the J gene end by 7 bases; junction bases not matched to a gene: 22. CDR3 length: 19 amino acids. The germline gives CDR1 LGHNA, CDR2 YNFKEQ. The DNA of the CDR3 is TGTGCCAGCAGCTATATACCTTGGACAGGGGGATTCAAGGCTATTGGCTACACCTTC. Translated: CASSYIPWTGGFKAIGYTF.

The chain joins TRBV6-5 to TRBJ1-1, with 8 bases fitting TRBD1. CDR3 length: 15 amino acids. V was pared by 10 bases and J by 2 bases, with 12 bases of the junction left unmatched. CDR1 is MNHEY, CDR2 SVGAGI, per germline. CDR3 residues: CATVGQGGRNTEAFF. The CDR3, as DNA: TGTGCCACCGTCGGACAGGGAGGCCGAAACACTGAAGCTTTCTTT.

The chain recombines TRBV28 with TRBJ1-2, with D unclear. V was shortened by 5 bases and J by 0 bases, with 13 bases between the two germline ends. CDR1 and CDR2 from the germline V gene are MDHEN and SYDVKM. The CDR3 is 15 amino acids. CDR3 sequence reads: CASSPPQTPNYGYTF. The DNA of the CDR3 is TGTGCCAGCAGTCCCCCCCAGACCCCTAACTATGGCTACACCTTC.

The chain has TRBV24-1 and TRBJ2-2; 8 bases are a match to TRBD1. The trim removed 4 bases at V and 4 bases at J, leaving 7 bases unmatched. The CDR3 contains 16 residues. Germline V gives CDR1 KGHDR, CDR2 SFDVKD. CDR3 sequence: CATSDAGTGVTGELFF. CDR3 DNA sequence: TGTGCCACCAGTGACGCCGGGACAGGAGTCACCGGGGAGCTGTTTTTT.

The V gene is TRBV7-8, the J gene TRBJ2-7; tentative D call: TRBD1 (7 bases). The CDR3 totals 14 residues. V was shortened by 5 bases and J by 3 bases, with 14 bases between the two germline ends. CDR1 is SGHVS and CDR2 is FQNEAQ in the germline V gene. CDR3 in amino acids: CASSRRGTVYEQYF. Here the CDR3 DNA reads TGTGCCAGCAGCAGGCGCGGGACAGTCTACGAGCAGTACTTC.

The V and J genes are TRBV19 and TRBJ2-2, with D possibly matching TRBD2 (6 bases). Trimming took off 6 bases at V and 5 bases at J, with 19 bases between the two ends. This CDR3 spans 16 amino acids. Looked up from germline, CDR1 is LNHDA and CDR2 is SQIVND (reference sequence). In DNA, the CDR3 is TGTGCCAGTAGCGTAAAACTCCGGGGGAGTACCGGGGAGCTGTTTTTT. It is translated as CASSVKLRGSTGELFF.

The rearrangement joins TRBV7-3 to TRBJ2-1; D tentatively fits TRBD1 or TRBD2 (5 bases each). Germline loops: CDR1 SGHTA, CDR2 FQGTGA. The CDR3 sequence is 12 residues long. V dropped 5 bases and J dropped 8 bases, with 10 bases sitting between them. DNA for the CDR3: TGTGCCAGCAGCCTGGGGACGGATGAGCAGTTCTTC. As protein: CASSLGTDEQFF.